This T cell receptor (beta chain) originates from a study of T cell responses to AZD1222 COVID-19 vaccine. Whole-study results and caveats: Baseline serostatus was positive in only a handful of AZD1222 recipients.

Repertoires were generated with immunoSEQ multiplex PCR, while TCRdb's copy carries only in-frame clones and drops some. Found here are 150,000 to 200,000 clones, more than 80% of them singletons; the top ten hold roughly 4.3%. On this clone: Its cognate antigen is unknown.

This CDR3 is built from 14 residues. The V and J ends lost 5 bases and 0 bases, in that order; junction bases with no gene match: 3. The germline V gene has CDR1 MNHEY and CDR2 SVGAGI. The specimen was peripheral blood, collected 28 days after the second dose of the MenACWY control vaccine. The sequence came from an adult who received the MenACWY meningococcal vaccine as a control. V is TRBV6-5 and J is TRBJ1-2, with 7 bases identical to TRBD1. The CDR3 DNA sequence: TGTGCCAGCAGTCCCGGGACAGCTAACTATGGCTACACCTTC. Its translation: CASSPGTANYGYTF.